The clone carrying this TCR beta chain was found a few times. Antigen: not known. In TCRdb, the 5' RACE reads were re-called with MiXCR into one record per CDR3 protein. In the table there are about 80,000 distinct CDR3 sequences, around 11% of which are singletons. This record comes from a study of early T cells in non-severe SARS-CoV-2 infection. Study summary: Sequencing used unsorted whole-blood bulk RNA, so chains lack pairing. General observations from the study: In VDJdb matching, anti-spike CD8 responses were favored while private and CD4 specificities went missing.

The origin of this receptor is an adult who was a healthcare worker with PCR-confirmed SARS-CoV-2 infection or an uninfected control (not recorded which). The source material was whole blood.

CDR3 sequence reads: CASSSPGANVLTF. The CDR3, as DNA: TGTGCCAGCAGTTCTCCTGGGGCCAACGTCCTGACTTTC. V gene TRBV12-3 or TRBV12-4 combines with J gene TRBJ2-6; D unclear. The CDR3 totals 13 residues. V was pared by 4 bases and J by 2 bases, with 3 bases between.